The 9 T cell receptor beta chains reported below all come from one sample, sequenced in a study of patients and donors after allogeneic stem cell transplantation. TCRdb re-derived calls from the RT-PCR reads in MiXCR, one entry per CDR3 protein. The sample records roughly 880,000 distinct CDR3 sequences, 18% being singletons. The material sequenced was blood, either unsorted or a sorted T cell fraction (not recorded which). These receptors were obtained from a human donor who was either an allogeneic HSCT recipient or a stem cell or donor lymphocyte infusion donor (not recorded which). It is not recorded whose cells these are; they may come from a transplant donor.

There are a few counts of this clonotype. The gene calls are TRBV6-1 and TRBJ2-2; unclear D gene. The CDR3 extends over 16 amino acids. V was clipped by 5 bases and J by 0 bases, with 13 bases between them. Germline values: CDR1 MNHNS, CDR2 SASEGT. CDR3 residues: CASSPKTWANTGELFF. CDR3 in DNA: TGTGCCAGCAGTCCCAAGACCTGGGCGAACACCGGGGAGCTGTTTTTT.

V gene TRBV9 combines with J gene TRBJ1-2; TRBD1 aligns across 7 bases. J gave up 4 bases and V 3 bases, and 6 bases lay outside the gene matches. Germline V gene data show CDR1 as SGDLS and CDR2 as YYNGEE. There are 14 residues in the CDR3. The CDR3 region has the DNA TGTGCCAGCAGCGCTAACAGGGGAAGCTATGGCTACACCTTC. Its translation is CASSANRGSYGYTF.

This clonotype was seen a handful of times. The V gene is TRBV4-3, the J gene TRBJ2-3; the match to TRBD1 covers 8 bases. CDR1 and CDR2 from the germline V gene are LGHNA and YSLEER. V trimming: 1 base; J trimming: 9 bases; junction bases outside the gene matches: 12. This CDR3 contains 16 residues. The CDR3 sequence: CASSQGLGTGLPTQYF. DNA of the CDR3: TGCGCCAGCAGCCAAGGGTTGGGGACAGGTTTGCCCACGCAGTATTTT.

This clonotype was detected a few times. The chain employs TRBV20-1 and TRBJ1-1, with D hard to call. V was cut by 5 bases and J by 1 base, with 14 bases left in between. CDR3 size: 14 residues. Germline CDR1 reads DFQATT; CDR2 reads SNEGSKA (reference sequence). In DNA, the CDR3 is TGCAGTGCTCGTCTCCGGCGGGGGAACACTGAAGCTTTCTTT. The encoded protein is CSARLRRGNTEAFF.

The chain carries TRBV20-1 and TRBJ1-2; 9 bases map to TRBD1. Trimming cost V 6 bases and J 3 bases; bases outside gene matches: 5. Germline V gene data show CDR1 as DFQATT and CDR2 as SNEGSKA (reference sequence). The CDR3 length is 13 residues. CDR3: CSAPDRGDYGYTF. CDR3 nucleotide sequence: TGCAGTGCCCCGGACAGGGGCGACTATGGCTACACCTTC.

This clonotype was counted a few times. The chain uses TRBV12-3 or TRBV12-4 and TRBJ2-1, with a weak D call TRBD1 (6 bases). V lost 3 bases and J 9 bases, leaving 12 bases between the germline ends. The CDR3 is 13 amino acids. CDR3 residues: CASSLASRGEQFF. The CDR3 DNA reads as TGTGCCAGCAGTTTGGCCAGCAGGGGTGAGCAGTTCTTC.

This chain uses TRBV5-1 with TRBJ2-1; 8 bases agree with TRBD2. V shed 1 base, J shed 3 bases, and the junction held 9 bases outside the gene matches. This CDR3 region has 17 residues. Germline values: CDR1 SGHRS, CDR2 YFSETQ. The CDR3 bases are TGCGCCAGCAGCTTGTGGAGGGTAGCGGGGTTCTACAATGAGCAGTTCTTC. Protein product: CASSLWRVAGFYNEQFF.

This clonotype occurred a few times. This chain links TRBV6-1 with TRBJ2-2; 7 positions match TRBD2. Trimming removed 3 bases from V and 1 base from J; junction bases left unmatched: 5. The CDR3 spans 16 residues. Germline V gives CDR1 MNHNS, CDR2 SASEGT. The CDR3 DNA reads TGTGCCAGCAGTGAGTTGACTAGCAGGAACACCGGGGAGCTGTTTTTT. It codes for CASSELTSRNTGELFF.

V and J are TRBV7-6 and TRBJ2-1, with 7 bases that match TRBD1. The germline V gene has CDR1 SGHVS and CDR2 FNYEAQ. The length of the CDR3 is 16 residues. V lost 5 bases to trimming and J lost 6 bases; unmatched junction nucleotides: 13. The CDR3 DNA follows: TGTGCCAGCAGCCCACGGATGGACAGGCGAAGCAATGAGCAGTTCTTC. Protein: CASSPRMDRRSNEQFF. Drawing the rest from reference TRBV7-6 and TRBJ2-1, the complete variable domain is GAGVSQSPRYKVTKRGQDVALRCDPISGHVSLYWYRQALGQGPEFLTYFNYEAQQDKSGLPNDRFSAERPEGSISTLTIQRTEQRDSAMYRCASSPRMDRRSNEQFFGPGTRLTVL.